The entry below describes one TCR beta chain. This entry is derived from a study of radiation and T cells in renal cell carcinoma. Overall study context: Nephrectomy followed 15 Gy stereotactic body radiation by 4 weeks.

Specified time point: baseline pretreatment blood. Treatment meaning: 15 Gy SBRT to primary tumor, nephrectomy 4 weeks later. Libraries were prepared by immunoSEQ multiplex PCR; TCRdb keeps only in-frame clonotypes and omits some of them. This sample has around 46,000 clones; approximately 80% occur once, and the top ten carry 30% to 35%. The sequencing used blood, collected from a patient whose treatment included radiotherapy and nephrectomy. This sequence was found in a woman aged 70-85 years with renal cell carcinoma.

CDR3 sequence (DNA): TGTGCCAGTAGTATAGTTCCCGGGACAGGGAAAGCTTTCTTT. The encoded protein is CASSIVPGTGKAFF. The V gene is TRBV19, the J gene TRBJ1-1, with TRBD1 matching 9 bases. This CDR3 region has 14 residues. Germline CDR1 LNHDA, CDR2 SQIVND (reference sequence). V shed 1 base and J 9 bases; nucleotides not matched to a gene: 6. The full variable domain, in which reference TRBV19 and TRBJ1-1 provide the parts outside the CDR3, is DGGITQSPKYLFRKEGQNVTLSCEQNLNHDAMYWYRQDPGQGLRLIYYSQIVNDFQKGDIAEGYSVSREKKESFPLTVTSAQKNPTAFYLCASSIVPGTGKAFFGQGTRLTVV.